Listed here are 20 T cell receptor beta chains from one sample, sequenced in a study of T cell responses to AZD1222 COVID-19 vaccine. Assay: immunoSEQ multiplex PCR; the TCRdb copy retains only in-frame clones and omits some. Of over 100,000 clones listed, more than 75% are singletons. This material consisted of peripheral blood, taken 28 days after the second AZD1222 dose. Receptors originate from an adult who received the AZD1222 COVID-19 vaccine.

The chain has TRBV9 and TRBJ1-3; 7 positions agree with TRBD1. The CDR3 is 15 amino acids. The J segment lost 2 bases and the V segment lost 0 bases, leaving 2 bases of the junction unmatched. The germline CDR1 and CDR2 sequences are SGDLS and YYNGEE. CDR3 in DNA: TGTGCCAGCAGCGTAGCGGGGACAGCTGGAAACACCATATATTTT. Protein: CASSVAGTAGNTIYF.

This clone was detected once. The V call is TRBV28, the J call TRBJ1-1; TRBD1 might be the D (5 bases). The CDR3 has 13 amino acids. Germline-derived CDR1 and CDR2 are MDHEN and SYDVKM. V lost 4 bases and J lost 6, with 12 bases in between. DNA of the CDR3: TGTGCCAGCAGTTGGGCAGGGACGGCTGAAGCTTTCTTT. Translated: CASSWAGTAEAFF.

V is TRBV19 and J is TRBJ1-1; D is uncertain. Germline CDR1 reads LNHDA; CDR2 reads SQIVND (reference sequence). The CDR3 is 14 amino acids. Between the trimmed V and J ends, which lost 1 base and 4 bases, there was a span of 10 bases. The CDR3 DNA reads TGTGCCAGTAGTATAGCCCCCGGCAGCACTGAAGCTTTCTTT. Residues: CASSIAPGSTEAFF.

V gene TRBV18 combines with J gene TRBJ2-1; 12 positions match TRBD2. Germline V CDR1 and CDR2: KGHSH, LQKENI. The length of the CDR3 is 15 residues. V dropped 6 bases and J dropped 8; count of bases not matched to a gene: 8. CDR3 coding DNA: TGTGCCAGCTCGAAGACTAGCGGGAGTGGTTATGAGCAGTTCTTC. Translated, it gives CASSKTSGSGYEQFF.

The chain recombines TRBV21-1 with TRBJ2-6. TRBV21-1 is classified as a pseudogene. The CDR3 extends over 15 amino acids. CDR3 protein: CASSPTDRGANVLTF. The CDR3, as DNA: TGTGCCAGCAGCCCCACGGACCGGGGGGCCAACGTCCTGACTTTC.

The V and J genes are TRBV19 and TRBJ1-2; unclear D gene. This CDR3 is 13 amino acids long. Germline assignment: CDR1 LNHDA and CDR2 SQIVND (reference sequence). The V gene lost 1 base and the J gene lost 6 bases, with 9 bases spanning the gap. CDR3 DNA sequence: TGTGCCAGTAGTATAGGGCCGGTCGATGGCTACACCTTC. It specifies CASSIGPVDGYTF.

The rearrangement links TRBV19 to TRBJ2-7; 11 positions match TRBD2. Germline CDR1 is LNHDA and CDR2 is SQIVND (reference sequence). V gave up 3 bases and J gave up 7 bases; unmatched junction bases: 5. This CDR3 spans 14 amino acids. The CDR3 sequence is CASSISTSGIEQYF. The CDR3 DNA is TGTGCCAGTAGTATTTCGACTAGCGGGATTGAGCAGTACTTC. Full variable domain (rest looked up from reference TRBV19 and TRBJ2-7): DGGITQSPKYLFRKEGQNVTLSCEQNLNHDAMYWYRQDPGQGLRLIYYSQIVNDFQKGDIAEGYSVSREKKESFPLTVTSAQKNPTAFYLCASSISTSGIEQYFGPGTRLTVT.

This chain links TRBV21-1 with TRBJ1-2. TRBV21-1 constitutes a pseudogene. This CDR3 spans 14 amino acids. The CDR3 DNA sequence: TGTGCCAGCAGCCCCCGCGGGGGAAACTATGGCTACACCTTC. This encodes CASSPRGGNYGYTF.

The V and J genes are TRBV18 and TRBJ1-5; D possibly corresponds to TRBD1 (5 bases). Germline V lookup: CDR1 KGHSH, CDR2 LQKENI. The CDR3 length is 15 residues. V dropped 3 bases and J dropped 6 bases, with 15 bases sitting between them. The CDR3 region is CASSPREGRGQPQHF. The CDR3 region has the DNA TGTGCCAGCTCACCTCGGGAGGGGAGGGGTCAGCCCCAGCATTTT.

The CDR3 DNA reads TGTGCCAGCAGCTTAACCGCTAGCGACTACAATGAGCAGTTCTTC. This encodes CASSLTASDYNEQFF. The rearrangement joins TRBV7-3 to TRBJ2-1; D might be TRBD2 (6 bases). In germline, CDR1 is SGHTA, CDR2 FQGTGA. The CDR3 has 15 amino acids. The V end was cut by 0 bases, the J end by 3 bases, with 9 bases between.

V usage is TRBV5-1 and J usage is TRBJ2-1; 9 bases agree with TRBD2. The V segment lost 0 bases and the J segment 4 bases; nucleotides outside the gene matches: 8. The CDR3 spans 17 residues. Looked up from germline, CDR1 is SGHRS and CDR2 is YFSETQ. In DNA form, the CDR3 reads TGCGCCAGCAGCTTGGGATTAGCGGGAGTGTTATACAATGAGCAGTTCTTC. It translates to CASSLGLAGVLYNEQFF. The whole variable domain, filled in from reference TRBV5-1 and TRBJ2-1, reads KAGVTQTPRYLIKTRGQQVTLSCSPISGHRSVSWYQQTPGQGLQFLFEYFSETQRNKGNFPGRFSGRQFSNSRSEMNVSTLELGDSALYLCASSLGLAGVLYNEQFFGPGTRLTVL.

V usage is TRBV2 and J usage is TRBJ2-7, with D maybe TRBD2 (5 bases). Germline CDR1 is SNHLY and CDR2 is FYNNEI. V was clipped by 6 bases and J by 4 bases, with 7 bases between them. The CDR3 totals 11 residues. CDR3 sequence reads: CASREEYEQYF. DNA of the CDR3: TGTGCCAGCAGGGAGGAGTACGAGCAGTACTTC.

The gene calls are TRBV30 and TRBJ1-1; D is unclear. The CDR3 extends over 14 amino acids. The V gene's germline CDR1 is GTSNPN and CDR2 SVGIG (reference sequence). V was shortened by 4 bases and J by 1 base, with 13 bases between the two germline ends. CDR3 nucleotides: TGTGCCTGGACACCCGAGACCGCGAACACTGAAGCTTTCTTT. It translates to CAWTPETANTEAFF. The full variable domain, in which reference TRBV30 and TRBJ1-1 provide the parts outside the CDR3, is SQTIHQWPATLVQPVGSPLSLECTVEGTSNPNLYWYRQAAGRGLQLLFYSVGIGQISSEVPQNLSASRPQDRQFILSSKKLLLSDSGFYLCAWTPETANTEAFFGQGTRLTVV.

This clone has only one observation. The DNA of the CDR3 is TGTGCCAGTAGTCCACCTCGACAGGGCCCCACTAACTATGGCTACACCTTC. It is translated as CASSPPRQGPTNYGYTF. V gene TRBV19 combines with J gene TRBJ1-2; 7 bases are a match to TRBD1. CDR1 LNHDA and CDR2 SQIVND come from the germline V gene (reference sequence). The CDR3 totals 17 residues. V shed 5 bases and J 0 bases; nucleotides not matched to a gene: 12.

The V and J genes are TRBV4-1 and TRBJ1-2; the match to TRBD1 covers 9 bases. Per the germline V gene, CDR1 is MGHRA and CDR2 is YSYEKL. V lost 4 bases, J lost 6 bases, and 15 bases stayed unmatched. The length of the CDR3 is 17 residues. As DNA, the CDR3 is TGCGCCAGCAGCCCTTACTCGGGACAGGGCGGCGCGGATGGCTACACCTTC. Its protein is CASSPYSGQGGADGYTF.

The rearrangement links TRBV6-5 to TRBJ1-1; D is possibly TRBD1 (6 bases). Germline assignment: CDR1 MNHEY and CDR2 SVGAGI. With 5 bases removed from V and 8 bases from J, the gap between germline ends came to 15 bases. The CDR3 covers 13 residues. Here the CDR3 reads CASSPRGGREAFF. The CDR3 nucleotides read TGTGCCAGCAGTCCACGAGGGGGTCGGGAAGCTTTCTTT.

This chain connects TRBV5-5 to TRBJ1-6, with TRBD1 as a possible D gene (5 bases). V gave up 2 bases and J gave up 7 bases, with 13 bases separating them. The germline CDR1 and CDR2 sequences are SGHKS and YYEKEE (reference sequence). This CDR3 has 15 residues. In nucleotides, the CDR3 is TGTGCCAGCAGCTTTTCAAGGGGCGCAAATTCACCCCTCCACTTT. Its translation is CASSFSRGANSPLHF. Full variable domain (missing parts from reference TRBV5-5 and TRBJ1-6): DAGVTQSPTHLIKTRGQQVTLRCSPISGHKSVSWYQQVLGQGPQFIFQYYEKEERGRGNFPDRFSARQFPNYSSELNVNALLLGDSALYLCASSFSRGANSPLHFGNGTRLTVT.

The chain recombines TRBV28 with TRBJ1-1; D might be TRBD1 (5 bases). The germline gives CDR1 MDHEN, CDR2 SYDVKM. Trimming pared 11 bases from V and 1 base from J, leaving 17 bases between. This CDR3 contains 14 residues. The CDR3 DNA follows: TGTGCCGTCCTCAGGGCGGGAGGGAACACTGAAGCTTTCTTT. Translation: CAVLRAGGNTEAFF.

The chain carries TRBV28 and TRBJ2-3; D is ambiguous. This CDR3 spans 14 amino acids. The V end was cut by 3 bases, the J end by 0 bases, with 7 bases between. The germline V gene encodes CDR1 MDHEN and CDR2 SYDVKM. CDR3 in DNA: TGTGCCAGCAGTTTGCCGACTAGCACAGATACGCAGTATTTT. Encoded protein: CASSLPTSTDTQYF.

This clone was observed a single time. The chain carries TRBV4-1 and TRBJ1-1; weak D call: TRBD1 (5 bases). The CDR3 runs to 17 residues. Germline values: CDR1 MGHRA, CDR2 YSYEKL. The germline V and J ends were trimmed by 0 bases and 5 bases, with 19 bases remaining between them. The CDR3 nucleotides read TGCGCCAGCAGCCAAGATCAGGGACGTTCCCGGGAAACTGAAGCTTTCTTT. This sequence encodes CASSQDQGRSRETEAFF.